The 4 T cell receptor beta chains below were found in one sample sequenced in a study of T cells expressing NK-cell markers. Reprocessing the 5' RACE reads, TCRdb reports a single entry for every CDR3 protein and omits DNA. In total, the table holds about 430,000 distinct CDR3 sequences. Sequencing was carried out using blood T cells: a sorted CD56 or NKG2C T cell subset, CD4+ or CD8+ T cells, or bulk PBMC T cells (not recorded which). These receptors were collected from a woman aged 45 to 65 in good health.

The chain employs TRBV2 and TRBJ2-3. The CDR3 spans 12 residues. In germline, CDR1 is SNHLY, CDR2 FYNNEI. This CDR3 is CARRGFTDTQYF.

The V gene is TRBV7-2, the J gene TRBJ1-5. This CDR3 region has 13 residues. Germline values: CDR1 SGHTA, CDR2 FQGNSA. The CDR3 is CASSLSGDQPQHF.

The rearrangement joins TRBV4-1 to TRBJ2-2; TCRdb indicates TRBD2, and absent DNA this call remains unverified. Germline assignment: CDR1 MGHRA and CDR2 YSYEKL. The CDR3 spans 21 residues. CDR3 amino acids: CASSHPLAGLALGRSGGELFF.

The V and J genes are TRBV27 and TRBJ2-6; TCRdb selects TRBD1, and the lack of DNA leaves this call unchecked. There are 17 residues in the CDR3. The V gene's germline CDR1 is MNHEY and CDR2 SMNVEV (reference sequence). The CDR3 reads CASSLIGESSGANVLTF.